The clone carrying this TCR beta chain has more than one count but fewer than ten. Antigen: not known. Per germline, CDR1 MNHEY and CDR2 SVGAGI. V was trimmed by 1 base and J by 6 bases, leaving 6 bases between them. The CDR3 runs to 13 residues. The data stem from a study of beta chain features in type 1 diabetes. TCRB transcripts that were expressed got sequenced, as all of the isolated RNA had been reverse transcribed. Here immunoSEQ multiplex PCR was the method, and the copy in TCRdb shows in-frame clones only, minus some. The sample lists 130,000 or so clones; 7% to 10% were seen once. Overall study results and limits: Compared with healthy donors, patients appeared to share more similar naive, central memory and regulatory TCRB repertoires.

The chain combines TRBV6-5 with TRBJ2-2; D is unresolved. The clonotype originates from a man between 18 and 35 years old in good health. Sample: central memory CD4+ T cells from blood. The CDR3 loop reads CASSYLAAGELFF. The CDR3 coding sequence is TGTGCCAGCAGTTACTTAGCTGCCGGGGAGCTGTTTTTT.